This T cell receptor beta chain comes out of a study of blood T cells in healthy people across ages. The individuals who served as donors were healthy Caucasians living in Russia, aged about 6 to 100. Isolation of PBMCs gave at least 7 million cells per sample. Germline assignment: CDR1 LGHNA and CDR2 YNFKEQ. The germline V and J ends were trimmed by 0 bases and 2 bases, with 10 bases remaining between them. CDR3 length equals 15 residues. This clonotype was found a few times. The use of a sample-barcoded 5' primer and a J-beta primer mix characterized a second PCR of about 7 to 12 cycles. Each single sample gave us at least 3 million CDR3-containing paired-end reads. TCRdb passed the 5' RACE reads through MiXCR, listing each CDR3 protein once. Of more than 700,000 distinct CDR3 sequences in the sample, 35% to 50% were seen once.

Specimen: blood. This clonotype was sampled from a man older than 75 in good health. This chain links TRBV4-2 with TRBJ2-5, with unresolved D. The CDR3: CASSQESLSQETQYF. In nucleotides, the CDR3 is TGTGCCAGCAGCCAAGAAAGTCTATCACAAGAGACCCAGTACTTC.